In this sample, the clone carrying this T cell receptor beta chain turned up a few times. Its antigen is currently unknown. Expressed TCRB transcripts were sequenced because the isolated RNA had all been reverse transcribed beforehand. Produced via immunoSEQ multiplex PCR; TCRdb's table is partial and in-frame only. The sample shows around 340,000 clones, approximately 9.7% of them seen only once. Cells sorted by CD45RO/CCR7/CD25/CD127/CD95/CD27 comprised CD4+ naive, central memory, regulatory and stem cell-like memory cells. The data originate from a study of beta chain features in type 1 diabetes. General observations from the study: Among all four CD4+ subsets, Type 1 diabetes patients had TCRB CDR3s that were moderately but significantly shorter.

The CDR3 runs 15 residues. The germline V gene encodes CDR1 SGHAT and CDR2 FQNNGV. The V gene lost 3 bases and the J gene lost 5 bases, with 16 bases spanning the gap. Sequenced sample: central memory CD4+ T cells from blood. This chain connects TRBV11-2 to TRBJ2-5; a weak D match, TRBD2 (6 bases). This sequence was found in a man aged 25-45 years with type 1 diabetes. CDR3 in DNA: TGTGCCAGCAGCTTCCAACTAGCATCAGGGGAGACCCAGTACTTC. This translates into CASSFQLASGETQYF.